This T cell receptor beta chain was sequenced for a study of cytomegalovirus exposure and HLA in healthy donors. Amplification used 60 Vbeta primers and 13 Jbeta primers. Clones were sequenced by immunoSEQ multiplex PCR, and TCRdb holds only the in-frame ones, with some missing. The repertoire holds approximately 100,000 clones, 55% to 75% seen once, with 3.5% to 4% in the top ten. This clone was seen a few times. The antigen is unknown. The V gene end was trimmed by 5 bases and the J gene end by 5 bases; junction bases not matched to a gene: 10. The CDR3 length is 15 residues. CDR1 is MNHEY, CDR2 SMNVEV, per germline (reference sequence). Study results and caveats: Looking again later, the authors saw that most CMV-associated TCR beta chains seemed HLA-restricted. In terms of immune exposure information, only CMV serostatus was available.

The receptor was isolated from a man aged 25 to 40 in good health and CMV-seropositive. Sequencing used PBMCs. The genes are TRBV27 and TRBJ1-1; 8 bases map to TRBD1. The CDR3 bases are TGTGCCAGCAGTCCGAGGACAGGGAGGGTGACTGAAGCTTTCTTT. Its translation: CASSPRTGRVTEAFF.